Following are 17 T cell receptor beta chains from one sample sequenced in a study of shared clonotypes between healthy human individuals. The table came from immunoSEQ multiplex PCR; TCRdb's copy has only in-frame clones and leaves some out. The sample holds some 580,000 clones; 95% to 98% are singletons and the top ten take around 0.057%. Sequencing was carried out using naive CD4+ T cells sorted from blood. Subset defined: CD45RA+ positively selected. Every receptor here comes from a woman aged 25 to 39 in good health.

The gene calls are TRBV5-1 and TRBJ1-3, with a tentative D call TRBD1 (5 bases). CDR1 is SGHRS, CDR2 YFSETQ, per germline. The CDR3 is 11 residues long. Between the trimmed V and J ends, which lost 5 bases and 7 bases, there was a span of 7 bases. CDR3 coding DNA: TGCGCCAGCAGAGGGACGAACACCATATATTTT. Translation gives CASRGTNTIYF.

This clone was counted a single time. The V and J genes are TRBV6-6 and TRBJ2-1; 7 nucleotides match TRBD2. V lost 2 bases and J lost 5; bases outside the gene matches: 6. The CDR3 covers 15 residues. CDR1 is MNHNY and CDR2 is SVGAGI in the germline V gene (reference sequence). CDR3 sequence reads: CASSYRSSGDNEQFF. CDR3 coding DNA: TGTGCCAGCAGTTACAGGTCTAGCGGTGACAATGAGCAGTTCTTC.

This chain connects TRBV28 to TRBJ1-2; 8 bases fit TRBD1. The CDR3 contains 13 residues. Germline lookup yields CDR1 MDHEN and CDR2 SYDVKM. J lost 6 bases, V lost 4 bases, and 4 bases had no gene match. The CDR3 spells CASSSTGDDGYTF. In DNA form, the CDR3 reads TGTGCCAGCAGTTCGACAGGGGATGATGGCTACACCTTC.

V usage is TRBV23-1 and J usage is TRBJ1-4; D is perhaps TRBD1 (6 bases). TRBV23-1 is flagged as an ORF with uncertain function. This CDR3 comprises 15 residues. V lost 5 bases and J lost 8, with 18 bases in between. CDR3 nucleotides: TGCGCCAGCAGTAACCGTAAGGGGGTCGGCGAAAAACTGTTTTTT. Protein sequence: CASSNRKGVGEKLFF.

The chain employs TRBV4-1 and TRBJ1-5; TRBD1 matches at 8 bases. The CDR3 extends over 15 amino acids. Looked up from germline, CDR1 is MGHRA and CDR2 is YSYEKL. Trimming at V came to 7 bases and at J to 6 bases, leaving 11 bases not matched to a gene. The CDR3 DNA sequence: TGCGCCAGCACCCCAGGGGGCGCGGGTGGTCAGCCCCAGCATTTT. The encoded protein is CASTPGGAGGQPQHF.

The rearrangement uses TRBV27 and TRBJ2-3; 9 nucleotides line up with TRBD2. After removal of 5 bases from V and 3 bases from J, the junction contained 9 bases not matched to a gene. The CDR3 has 16 residues. Looked up from germline, CDR1 is MNHEY and CDR2 is SMNVEV (reference sequence). The CDR3: CASSTPRLAGTDTQYF. DNA for the CDR3: TGTGCCAGCAGTACCCCAAGGCTAGCGGGAACAGATACGCAGTATTTT.

This chain joins TRBV5-8 and TRBJ1-4; TRBD1 matches 9 bases. The length of the CDR3 is 15 residues. V lost 5 bases and J lost 7; bases outside the gene matches: 9. CDR1 and CDR2 (germline): SGHTS, YDEGEE. CDR3 sequence: CASSKGTGITEKLFF. For the CDR3, the DNA is TGTGCCAGCAGTAAAGGGACAGGGATTACTGAAAAACTGTTTTTT.

V and J are TRBV18 and TRBJ2-5, with 10 bases aligning to TRBD2. V was pared by 0 bases and J by 7 bases, with 5 bases of the junction left unmatched. The CDR3 runs to 15 residues. Germline loops: CDR1 KGHSH, CDR2 LQKENI. The CDR3 DNA reads TGTGCCAGCTCACCACCTGGGACTAGCGAAGGGACCCAGTACTTC. Protein sequence: CASSPPGTSEGTQYF.

V usage is TRBV5-5 and J usage is TRBJ1-1; no clear D. CDR3 length: 13 residues. The germline V gene encodes CDR1 SGHKS and CDR2 YYEKEE (reference sequence). The germline V and J ends were trimmed by 5 bases and 2 bases, with 10 bases remaining between them. The CDR3 region has the DNA TGTGCCAGCAGTTATACACCAAACACTGAAGCTTTCTTT. As protein: CASSYTPNTEAFF.

The V and J genes are TRBV5-4 and TRBJ2-1; weak D call: TRBD1 (6 bases). This CDR3 region has 13 residues. Trimming stripped 1 base from V and 8 bases from J, with 10 bases between. In germline, CDR1 is SGHNT, CDR2 YYREEE (reference sequence). The chain's CDR3 is CASSLTGKHEQFF. The CDR3 coding sequence is TGTGCCAGCAGCTTGACAGGGAAGCATGAGCAGTTCTTC.

The chain combines TRBV6-1 with TRBJ2-7, with D hard to call. The CDR3 totals 11 residues. CDR1 is MNHNS, CDR2 SASEGT, per germline. Trimming stripped 4 bases from V and 8 bases from J, with 9 bases between. For the CDR3, the DNA is TGTGCCAGCAGTGCCTTGGGTAAGCAGTACTTC. Its protein is CASSALGKQYF.

This chain connects TRBV7-2 to TRBJ1-2; no firm D call. The CDR3 totals 9 residues. Germline values: CDR1 SGHTA, CDR2 FQGNSA. V lost 8 bases, J lost 8 bases, and 6 bases lay in between. CDR3 region: CASQGGYTF. CDR3 DNA: TGTGCCAGCCAAGGGGGCTACACCTTC.

This CDR3 is CASRGLIYEQYF. CDR3 DNA: TGTGCCAGCAGGGGGCTGATCTACGAGCAGTACTTC. This rearrangement joins TRBV6-1 to TRBJ2-7, with D perhaps TRBD1 (5 bases). Looked up from germline, CDR1 is MNHNS and CDR2 is SASEGT. This CDR3 has 12 residues. With 6 bases removed from V and 3 bases from J, the gap between germline ends came to 9 bases.

V usage is TRBV11-2 and J usage is TRBJ2-7, with 13 nucleotides matching TRBD2. After removal of 4 bases from V and 5 bases from J, the junction contained 2 bases not matched to a gene. CDR1 is SGHAT, CDR2 FQNNGV, per germline. The CDR3 has 14 residues. CDR3 nucleotide sequence: TGTGCCAGCAGCTCGGGACTAGCGGGAAACGAGCAGTACTTC. Its translation is CASSSGLAGNEQYF.

The chain is built from TRBV7-6 and TRBJ2-1, with D possibly matching TRBD2 (5 bases). Between the trimmed V and J ends, which lost 3 bases and 6 bases, there was a span of 6 bases. Germline V gene lookup returns CDR1 SGHVS and CDR2 FNYEAQ. The CDR3 is made up of 12 amino acids. DNA of the CDR3: TGTGCCAGCAGCTTGGACTTCAATGAGCAGTTCTTC. This sequence encodes CASSLDFNEQFF.

Written as DNA, the CDR3 is TGTGCCAGCAGTTTAGGACTAGCGGGAGGACTGAACACCGGGGAGCTGTTTTTT. This gives the protein CASSLGLAGGLNTGELFF. V gene TRBV28 combines with J gene TRBJ2-2; 14 bases match TRBD2. Germline loops: CDR1 MDHEN, CDR2 SYDVKM. This CDR3 has 18 amino acids. V was pared by 2 bases and J by 1 base, with 3 bases of the junction left unmatched.

This sequence joins TRBV7-2 and TRBJ2-7, with 7 bases lining up with TRBD2. CDR1 and CDR2 (germline): SGHTA, FQGNSA. Trimming at V came to 5 bases and at J to 3 bases, leaving 16 bases not matched to a gene. This CDR3 comprises 17 residues. CDR3 sequence (DNA): TGTGCCAGCAGCCTCCGCGGGGGTAGCGGAGTGAGCTACGAGCAGTACTTC. Protein sequence: CASSLRGGSGVSYEQYF.